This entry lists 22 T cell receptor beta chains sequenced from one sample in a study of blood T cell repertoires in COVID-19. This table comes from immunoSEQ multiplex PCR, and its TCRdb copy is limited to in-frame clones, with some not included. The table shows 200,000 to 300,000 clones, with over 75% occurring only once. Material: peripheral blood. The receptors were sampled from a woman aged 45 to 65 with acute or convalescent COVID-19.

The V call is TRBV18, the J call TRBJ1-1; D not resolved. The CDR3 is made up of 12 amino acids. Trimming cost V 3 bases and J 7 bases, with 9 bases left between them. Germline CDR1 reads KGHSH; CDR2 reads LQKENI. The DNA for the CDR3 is TGTGCCAGCTCACCCCCTGCAGGTGAAGCTTTCTTT. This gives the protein CASSPPAGEAFF.

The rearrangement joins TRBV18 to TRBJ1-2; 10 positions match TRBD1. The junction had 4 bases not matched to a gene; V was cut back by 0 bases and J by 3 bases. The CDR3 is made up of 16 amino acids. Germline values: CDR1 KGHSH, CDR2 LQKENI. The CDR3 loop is CASSPPTGGEDYGYTF. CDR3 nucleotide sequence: TGTGCCAGCTCACCACCGACAGGGGGCGAGGACTATGGCTACACCTTC.

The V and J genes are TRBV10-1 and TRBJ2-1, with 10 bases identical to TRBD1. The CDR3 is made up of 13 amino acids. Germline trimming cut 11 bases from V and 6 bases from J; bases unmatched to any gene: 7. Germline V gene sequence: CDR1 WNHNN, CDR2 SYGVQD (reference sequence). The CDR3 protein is CAGDRGPSNEQFF. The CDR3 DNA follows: TGCGCCGGGGACAGGGGTCCTTCCAATGAGCAGTTCTTC.

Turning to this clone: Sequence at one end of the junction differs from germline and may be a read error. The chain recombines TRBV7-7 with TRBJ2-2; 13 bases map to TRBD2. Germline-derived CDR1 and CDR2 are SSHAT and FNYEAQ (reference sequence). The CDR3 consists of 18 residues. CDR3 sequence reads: CASSPGLAGIANTGELFF. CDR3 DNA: TGTGCTAGCAGCCCGGGACTAGCGGGAATCGCGAACACCGGGGAGCTGTTTTTT. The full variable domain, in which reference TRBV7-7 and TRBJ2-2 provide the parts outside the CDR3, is GAGVSQSPRYKVTKRGQDVTLRCDPISSHATLYWYQQALGQGPEFLTYFNYEAQPDKSGLPSDRFSAERPEGSISTLTIQRTEQRDSAMYRCASSPGLAGIANTGELFFGEGSRLTVL.

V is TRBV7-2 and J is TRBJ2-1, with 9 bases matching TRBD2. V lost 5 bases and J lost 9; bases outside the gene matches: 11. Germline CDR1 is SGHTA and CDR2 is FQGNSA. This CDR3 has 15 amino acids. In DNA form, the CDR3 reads TGTGCCAGCAGCCCCAGAACCTTTAGCGGGAGTGAGCAGTTCTTC. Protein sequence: CASSPRTFSGSEQFF.

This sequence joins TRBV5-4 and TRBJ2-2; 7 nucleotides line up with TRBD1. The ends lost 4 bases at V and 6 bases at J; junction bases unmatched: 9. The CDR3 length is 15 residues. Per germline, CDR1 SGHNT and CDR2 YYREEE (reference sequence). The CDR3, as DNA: TGTGCCAGCAGCCGACAGGGTTCTACCGCCGGGGAGCTGTTTTTT. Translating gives CASSRQGSTAGELFF.

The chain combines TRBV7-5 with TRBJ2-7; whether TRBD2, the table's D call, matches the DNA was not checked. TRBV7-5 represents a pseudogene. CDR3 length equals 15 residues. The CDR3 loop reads CARSLGTSGSYEQYF. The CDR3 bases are TGTGCCAGAAGCTTAGGGACTAGCGGCTCCTACGAGCAGTACTTC.

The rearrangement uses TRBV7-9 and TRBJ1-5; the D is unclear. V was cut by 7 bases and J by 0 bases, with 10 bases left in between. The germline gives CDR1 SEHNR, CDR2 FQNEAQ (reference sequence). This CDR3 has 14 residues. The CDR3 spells CASTTTLSNQPQHF. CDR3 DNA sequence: TGTGCCAGCACAACTACCCTTAGCAATCAGCCCCAGCATTTT.

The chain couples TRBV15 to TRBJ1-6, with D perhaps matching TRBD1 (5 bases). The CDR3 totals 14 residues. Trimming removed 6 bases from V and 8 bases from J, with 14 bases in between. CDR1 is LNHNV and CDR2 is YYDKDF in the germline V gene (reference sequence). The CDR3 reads CATRLKGAYSPLHF. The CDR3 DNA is TGTGCCACCAGATTGAAAGGGGCGTATTCACCCCTCCACTTT.

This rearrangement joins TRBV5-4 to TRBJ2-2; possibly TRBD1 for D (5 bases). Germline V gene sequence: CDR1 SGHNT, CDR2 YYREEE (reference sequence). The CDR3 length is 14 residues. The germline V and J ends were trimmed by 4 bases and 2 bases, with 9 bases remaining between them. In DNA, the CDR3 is TGTGCCAGCAGCCCAGACAGTAACACCGGGGAGCTGTTTTTT. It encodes CASSPDSNTGELFF.

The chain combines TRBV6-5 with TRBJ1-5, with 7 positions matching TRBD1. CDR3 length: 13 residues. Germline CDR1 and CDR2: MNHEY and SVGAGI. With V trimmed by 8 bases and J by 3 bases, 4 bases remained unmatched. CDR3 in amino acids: CASETGTNQPQHF. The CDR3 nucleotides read TGTGCCAGCGAGACAGGGACCAATCAGCCCCAGCATTTT.

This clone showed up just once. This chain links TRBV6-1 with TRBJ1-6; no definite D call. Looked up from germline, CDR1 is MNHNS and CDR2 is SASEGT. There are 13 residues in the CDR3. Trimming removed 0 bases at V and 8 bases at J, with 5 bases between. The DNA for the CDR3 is TGTGCCAGCAGTGAAGCGGTAGATTCACCCCTCCACTTT. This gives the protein CASSEAVDSPLHF.

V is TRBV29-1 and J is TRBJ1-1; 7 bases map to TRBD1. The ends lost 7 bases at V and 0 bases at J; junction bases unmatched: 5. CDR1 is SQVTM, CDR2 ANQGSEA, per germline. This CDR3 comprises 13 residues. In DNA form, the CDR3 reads TGCAGCGCACAGGGACAGTTGAACACTGAAGCTTTCTTT. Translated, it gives CSAQGQLNTEAFF.

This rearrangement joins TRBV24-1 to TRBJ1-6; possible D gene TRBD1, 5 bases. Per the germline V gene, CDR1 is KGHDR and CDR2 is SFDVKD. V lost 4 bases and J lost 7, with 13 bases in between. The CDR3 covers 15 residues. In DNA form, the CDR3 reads TGTGCCACCAGTGACCCGACAGAAGACAATTCACCCCTCCACTTT. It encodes CATSDPTEDNSPLHF.

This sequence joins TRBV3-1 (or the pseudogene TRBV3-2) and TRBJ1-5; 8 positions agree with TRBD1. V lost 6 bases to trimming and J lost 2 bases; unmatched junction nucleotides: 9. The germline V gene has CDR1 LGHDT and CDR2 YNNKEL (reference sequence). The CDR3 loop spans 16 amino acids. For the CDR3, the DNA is TGTGCCAGCAGTCAAAGTTCAGGGGGCGGCAATCAGCCCCAGCATTTT. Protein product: CASSQSSGGGNQPQHF.

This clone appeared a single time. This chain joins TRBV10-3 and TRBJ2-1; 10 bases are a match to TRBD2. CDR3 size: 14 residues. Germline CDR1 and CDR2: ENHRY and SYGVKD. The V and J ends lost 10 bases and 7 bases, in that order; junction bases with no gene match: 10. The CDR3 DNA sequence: TGTGCCACAGTGAGCGGGAGGGCCGCGAATGAGCAGTTCTTC. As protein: CATVSGRAANEQFF.

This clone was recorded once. In DNA form, the CDR3 reads TGTGCCAGCAGCTTCGGGTGGCCTCGGGAGACCCAGTACTTC. Protein: CASSFGWPRETQYF. The chain couples TRBV7-2 to TRBJ2-5; D unresolved. The V gene lost 3 bases and the J gene lost 5 bases, with 13 bases spanning the gap. There are 14 residues in the CDR3. Germline CDR1 and CDR2: SGHTA and FQGNSA.

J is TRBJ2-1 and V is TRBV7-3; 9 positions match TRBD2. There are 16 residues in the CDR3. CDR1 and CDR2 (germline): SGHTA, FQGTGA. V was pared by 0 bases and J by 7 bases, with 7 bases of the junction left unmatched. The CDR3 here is CASSLTSGRMMNEQFF. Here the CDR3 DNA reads TGTGCCAGCAGCTTAACTAGCGGGAGAATGATGAATGAGCAGTTCTTC.

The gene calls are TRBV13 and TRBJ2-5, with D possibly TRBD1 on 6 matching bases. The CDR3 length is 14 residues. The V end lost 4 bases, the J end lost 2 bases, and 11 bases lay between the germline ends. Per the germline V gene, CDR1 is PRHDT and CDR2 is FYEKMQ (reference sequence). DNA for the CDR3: TGTGCCAGCAGCTCGACAGGAAAACAAGAGACCCAGTACTTC. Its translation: CASSSTGKQETQYF.

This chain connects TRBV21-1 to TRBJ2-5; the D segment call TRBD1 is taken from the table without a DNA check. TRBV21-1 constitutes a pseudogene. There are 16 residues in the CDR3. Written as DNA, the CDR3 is TGTGCCAGCAGCAAACTTCCGGGACAGACTCGGGAGACCCAGTACTTC. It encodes CASSKLPGQTRETQYF.

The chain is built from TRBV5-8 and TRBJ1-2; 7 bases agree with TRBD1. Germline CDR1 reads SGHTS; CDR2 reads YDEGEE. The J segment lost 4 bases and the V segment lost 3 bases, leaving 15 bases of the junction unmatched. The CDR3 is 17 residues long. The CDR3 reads CASSSGANRGFIYGYTF. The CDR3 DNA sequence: TGTGCCAGCAGCTCGGGGGCAAACAGGGGATTCATCTATGGCTACACCTTC.

The CDR3 DNA reads as TGTGCCAGTAGTTCCGACATTCTTGGCTACACCTTC. The encoded protein is CASSSDILGYTF. The rearrangement uses TRBV19 and TRBJ1-2, with D unclear. CDR1 and CDR2 (germline): LNHDA, SQIVND (reference sequence). This CDR3 has 12 residues. Trimming pared 5 bases from V and 7 bases from J, leaving 11 bases between.